The T cell receptor (beta chain) described here comes from a study of blood T cell repertoires in COVID-19. Study overall: From T cells, B-cell-depleted T cells, or PBMCs came the material, which was cDNA or gDNA.

V lost 4 bases and J 8 bases, leaving 17 bases between the germline ends. Germline CDR1 is LGHNT and CDR2 is FRNRAP. This CDR3 is 14 amino acids long. This clone showed up just a few times. How the authors handled the data: Amplifying reference gene primers gave estimates of nucleated cell counts. Profiled with immunoSEQ multiplex PCR; TCRdb holds only in-frame clones, not every one. Clone size and V and J calls were adopted from that table, with D and trimming inferred from the DNA. The top ten hold 1.3% of the sample, which has 200,000 to 250,000 clones, more than 80% seen once. The chain uses TRBV12-5 and TRBJ1-2, with a weak D call TRBD1 (5 bases). The sample comprised peripheral blood. The source of this sequence is a woman under 40 with COVID-19, enrolled during active disease. This CDR3 reads CASGSTVNHGGYTF. The CDR3, as DNA: TGTGCTAGTGGTTCGACAGTGAATCATGGGGGCTACACCTTC. The full variable domain, with the rest looked up from reference TRBV12-5 and TRBJ1-2, is DARVTQTPRHKVTEMGQEVTMRCQPILGHNTVFWYRQTMMQGLELLAYFRNRAPLDDSGMPKDRFSAEMPDATLATLKIQPSEPRDSAVYFCASGSTVNHGGYTFGSGTRLTVV.